This T cell receptor (beta chain) originates from a study of T cell repertoires in cytomegalovirus infection. As for the study in general: A matching HLA type, together with CMV infection, was signaled by public TCR beta signatures.

Germline V gives CDR1 SQVTM, CDR2 ANQGSEA. This CDR3 has 12 residues. V dropped 6 bases and J dropped 8 bases, with 16 bases sitting between them. A note on this clonotype: No antigen is known for it.

The study's findings and limits: Ex vivo, HLA-C-restricted CMV-specific TCR beta clonotypes prevailed over the rest of the response. Summed public TCR beta family frequency identified CMV carriers bearing the relevant HLA.

MiXCR, applied by TCRdb to the reads, yields one record per CDR3 protein. Of around 630,000 distinct CDR3 sequences in the sample, 20% to 30% are singletons; the top ten hold 7.5% to 9%. The V call is TRBV29-1, the J call TRBJ1-2, with D perhaps matching TRBD1 (6 bases). Source material: CD8+ T cells from PBMCs. The source of this sequence is a human donor in good health (CMV status not recorded). Some clones in this sample may be carry-over from other donors' samples. The CDR3 DNA reads as TGCAGCGTCCCTAACAGGGAGGGAGGCTACACCTTC. It encodes CSVPNREGGYTF. Complete variable domain (other parts from reference TRBV29-1 and TRBJ1-2): SAVISQKPSRDICQRGTSLTIQCQVDSQVTMMFWYRQQPGQSLTLIATANQGSEATYESGFVIDKFPISRPNLTFSTLTVSNMSPEDSSIYLCSVPNREGGYTFGSGTRLTVV.